This passage covers 2 T cell receptor beta chains from one sample sequenced in a study of cytomegalovirus exposure and HLA in healthy donors. Primers: 60 Vbeta forward and 13 Jbeta reverse. Sequenced by immunoSEQ multiplex PCR; TCRdb stores in-frame clones only, minus some. The table has 100,000 to 150,000 clones, about a sixth seen once. The sample taken for sequencing was PBMCs. The receptors here all came from a female donor in good health and CMV-seropositive.

This clone turned up a few times. This chain links TRBV6-5 with TRBJ1-2; TRBD1 agrees at 9 bases. Unmatched junction bases numbered 8, after V lost 1 base and J lost 8 bases. Germline V gene lookup returns CDR1 MNHEY and CDR2 SVGAGI. The CDR3 spans 15 residues. The CDR3: CASSYFGTGFRGYTF. In DNA, the CDR3 is TGTGCCAGCAGTTACTTTGGGACAGGGTTTCGAGGCTACACCTTC.

The chain recombines TRBV28 with TRBJ1-2; weak D call: TRBD1 (5 bases). The germline gives CDR1 MDHEN, CDR2 SYDVKM. Trimming cost V 3 bases and J 4 bases, with 15 bases left between them. The length of the CDR3 is 15 residues. This chain's CDR3 is CASSFAKGKGYGYTF. CDR3 nucleotides: TGTGCCAGCAGTTTCGCGAAGGGGAAAGGCTATGGCTACACCTTC.